This TCR beta chain is from a study of CXCR3-negative and CXCR3-positive naive CD8 T cells. Study information: Some 150 million TRB reads were obtained overall (about 1.5 +/- 0.3 million per library). Findings of the study overall: Comparably high diversity was seen in both naive subsets, and much lower diversity in memory CD8+ cells. In CXCR3-positive naive cells, the TRB CDR3s were more hydrophobic than in CXCR3-negative naive cells.

Sorting was done in triplicate for each CD8+ T cell subset (about 280,000 cells each). The authors gated naive CD8+ T cells as CD45RO-CCR7+CD27+CD95-. cDNA libraries for TRB were generated by 5' RACE incorporating UMI labels. TCRdb reprocessed the 5' RACE reads and reports one entry per CDR3 protein, with no DNA. The sample yields under 150,000 distinct CDR3 sequences, of which the top ten take up about 0.28%. From germline, CDR1 is SGHVS and CDR2 FNYEAQ. The CDR3 runs to 15 residues. In regard to this clonotype: The antigen remains unidentified.

Sequencing was carried out using naive CXCR3+ CD8+ T cells from blood. As for subset: CD45RO-CCR7+CD27+CD95- naive CD8+ T cells expressing CXCR3 (TNR3+). This chain connects TRBV7-6 to TRBJ1-4; TCRdb indicates TRBD1, and absent DNA this call remains unverified. This TCR derives from a human donor in good health. Some clones in this sample may be carry-over from other donors' samples. CDR3 in amino acids: CASSLTGAEGEKLFF. The full variable domain, completed using reference TRBV7-6 and TRBJ1-4, is GAGVSQSPRYKVTKRGQDVALRCDPISGHVSLYWYRQALGQGPEFLTYFNYEAQQDKSGLPNDRFSAERPEGSISTLTIQRTEQRDSAMYRCASSLTGAEGEKLFFGSGTQLSVL.